The rows below give T cell receptor beta chains drawn from one sample of a study of CD8+ T cells in alopecia areata. Repertoires were generated with immunoSEQ multiplex PCR, while TCRdb's copy carries only in-frame clones and drops some. The sample records around 97,000 clones, 70% to 90% being singletons. This material consisted of CD8+ T cells sorted from blood, taken between weeks 30 and 35, from a patient treated with tofacitinib. Every receptor here comes from a human donor with alopecia areata. CDR3s include the opening cysteine and the closing phenylalanine or tryptophan. The order of the fields is clone size, CDR3 length, D gene, V gene, J gene, CDR3 DNA, CDR3 protein. The D gene is left open where the match is weak. Not all rows give a size; the values are once, few, many and, for expanded clones, a class.

>-|15|TRBD2|TRBV14|TRBJ2-7
TGTGCCAGCAGCCCCGGGACTAGCGCGCTGGGAGAGCAGTACTTC
CASSPGTSALGEQYF
>-|15|TRBD1|TRBV27|TRBJ2-1
TGTGCCAGCAGCCCCCAGGGACAGCCCTACAATGAGCAGTTCTTC
CASSPQGQPYNEQFF
>once|18|TRBD1|TRBV7-9|TRBJ1-5
TGTGCCAGCAGCACTGACCTGCAGGGGGGCCTAGGAAGGCAGCCCCAGCATTTT
CASSTDLQGGLGRQPQHF
>-|13|-|TRBV30|TRBJ1-1
TGTGCCTGGAGTTTGGACAGCTCCACTGAAGCTTTCTTT
CAWSLDSSTEAFF
>-|17|TRBD2|TRBV4-1|TRBJ2-1
TGCGCCAGCAGCCCCCCTGGGGATAGCGGGGACTACAATGAGCAGTTCTTC
CASSPPGDSGDYNEQFF
>-|14|-|TRBV9|TRBJ2-5
TGTGCCAGCAGCTTTGGAGGGCCCTCGGAGACCCAGTACTTC
CASSFGGPSETQYF
>-|18|TRBD2|TRBV9|TRBJ2-1
TGTGCCAGCAGCGAGGGAGGTAGCGGGACTATCTCCTACAATGAGCAGTTCTTC
CASSEGGSGTISYNEQFF
>-|17|TRBD2|TRBV5-4|TRBJ2-2
TGTGCCAGCAGCCCATGGGGGACTAGCGGGGACTCCGGGGAGCTGTTTTTT
CASSPWGTSGDSGELFF
>once|13|-|TRBV29-1|TRBJ1-4
TGCAGCGTTGAGGAACCGGGTGGGGAAAAACTGTTTTTT
CSVEEPGGEKLFF
>-|12|-|TRBV19|TRBJ2-1
TGTGCCAGTAGTATTTACGGGGGTGAGCAGTTCTTC
CASSIYGGEQFF
>few|15|-|TRBV19|TRBJ2-2
TGTGCCAGTAGTATTCTCGGGACTCCCACCGGGGAGCTGTTTTTT
CASSILGTPTGELFF
>once|15|TRBD2|TRBV5-4|TRBJ2-5
TGTGCCAGCAGCTACTCCGGGACTAGCGGAGAGACCCAGTACTTC
CASSYSGTSGETQYF
>-|15|TRBD1|TRBV7-9|TRBJ2-5
TGTGCCAGCAGCGCTGGGACAGGGGGACAAGAGACCCAGTACTTC
CASSAGTGGQETQYF
>once|16|-|TRBV6-5|TRBJ2-7
TGTGCCAGCAGTTACGCTTACTCCGGGACCTCCTACGAGCAGTACTTC
CASSYAYSGTSYEQYF
>few|15|-|TRBV5-5|TRBJ2-5
TGTGCCAGCAGCTCTCTAGGGGGAATCCAAGAGACCCAGTACTTC
CASSSLGGIQETQYF
>-|13|-|TRBV29-1|TRBJ2-7
TGCAGCGTTGAGATAGCGGAAGTCTACGAGCAGTACTTC
CSVEIAEVYEQYF